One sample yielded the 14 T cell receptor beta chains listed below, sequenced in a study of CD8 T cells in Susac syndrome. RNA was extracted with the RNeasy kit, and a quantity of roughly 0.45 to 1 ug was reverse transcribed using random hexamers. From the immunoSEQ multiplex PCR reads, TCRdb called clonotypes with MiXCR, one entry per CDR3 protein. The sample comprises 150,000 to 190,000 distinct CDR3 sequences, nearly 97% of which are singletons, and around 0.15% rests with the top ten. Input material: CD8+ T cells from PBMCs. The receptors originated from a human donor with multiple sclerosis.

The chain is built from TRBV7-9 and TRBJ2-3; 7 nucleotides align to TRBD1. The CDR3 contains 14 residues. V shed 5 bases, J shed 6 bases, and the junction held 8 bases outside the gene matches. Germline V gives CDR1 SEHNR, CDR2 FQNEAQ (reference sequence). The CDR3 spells CASSDRERTDTQYF. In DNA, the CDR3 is TGTGCCAGCAGCGACAGGGAACGGACCGATACGCAGTATTTT.

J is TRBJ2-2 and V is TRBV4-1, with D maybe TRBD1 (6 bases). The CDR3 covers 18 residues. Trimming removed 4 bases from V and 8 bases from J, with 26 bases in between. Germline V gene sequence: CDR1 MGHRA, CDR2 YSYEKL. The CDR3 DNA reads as TGCGCCAGCAGCCTAGGAGCCGGGACACTTACCCTCGGGGGGGAGCTGTTTTTT. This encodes CASSLGAGTLTLGGELFF.

CDR3 amino acids: CASSSPGPGLGEQFF. CDR3 bases: TGTGCCAGCAGCTCCCCTGGACCCGGCTTAGGTGAGCAGTTCTTC. This chain uses TRBV7-9 with TRBJ2-1; D gene uncertain. The CDR3 spans 15 residues. V gave up 4 bases and J gave up 9 bases, with 19 bases separating them. CDR1 is SEHNR and CDR2 is FQNEAQ in the germline V gene (reference sequence).

This CDR3 reads CASSLGSGSGEKLFF. CDR3 DNA: TGTGCCAGCAGTTTAGGGTCAGGGTCGGGTGAAAAACTGTTTTTT. The chain has TRBV12-3 or TRBV12-4 and TRBJ1-4; D may be TRBD1 (5 bases). V was cut by 1 base and J by 7 bases, with 13 bases left in between. The length of the CDR3 is 15 residues.

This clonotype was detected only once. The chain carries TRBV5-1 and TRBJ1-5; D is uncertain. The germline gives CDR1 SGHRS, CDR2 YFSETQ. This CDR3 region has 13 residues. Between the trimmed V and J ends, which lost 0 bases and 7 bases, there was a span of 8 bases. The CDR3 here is CASSLAAGQPQHF. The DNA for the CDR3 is TGCGCCAGCAGCTTGGCGGCCGGGCAGCCCCAGCATTTT.

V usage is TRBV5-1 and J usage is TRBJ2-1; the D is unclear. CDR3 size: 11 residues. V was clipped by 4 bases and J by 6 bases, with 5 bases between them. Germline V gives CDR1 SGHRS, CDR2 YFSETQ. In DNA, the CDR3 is TGCGCCAGCAGCGCTCCCAATGAGCAGTTCTTC. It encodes CASSAPNEQFF.

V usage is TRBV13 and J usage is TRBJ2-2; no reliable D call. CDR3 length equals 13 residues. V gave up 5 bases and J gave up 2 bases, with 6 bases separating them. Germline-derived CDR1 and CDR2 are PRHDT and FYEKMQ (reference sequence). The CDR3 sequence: CASSTLNTGELFF. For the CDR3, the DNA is TGTGCCAGCAGCACCCTTAACACCGGGGAGCTGTTTTTT.

The CDR3 DNA follows: TGTGCCAGCAGTGAAGGGTGGGAGGTAGACACTGAAGCTTTCTTT. Translation: CASSEGWEVDTEAFF. V and J are TRBV25-1 and TRBJ1-1; D not certain. With 2 bases removed from V and 3 bases from J, the gap between germline ends came to 13 bases. CDR3 length equals 15 residues. CDR1 MGHDK and CDR2 SYGVNS come from the germline V gene.

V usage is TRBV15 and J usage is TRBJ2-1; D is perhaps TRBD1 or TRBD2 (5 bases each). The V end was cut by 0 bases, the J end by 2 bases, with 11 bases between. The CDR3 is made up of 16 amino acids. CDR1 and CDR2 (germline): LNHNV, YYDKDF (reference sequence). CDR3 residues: CATSRDRRGAYNEQFF. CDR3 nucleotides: TGTGCCACCAGCAGAGATCGAAGGGGAGCCTACAATGAGCAGTTCTTC.

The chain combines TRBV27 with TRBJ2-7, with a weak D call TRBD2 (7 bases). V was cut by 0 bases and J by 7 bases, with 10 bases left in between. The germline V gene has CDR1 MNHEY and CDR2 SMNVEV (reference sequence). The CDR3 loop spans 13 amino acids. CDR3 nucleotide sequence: TGTGCCAGCAGTTTATCGCGGGGGCGGGAGCAGTACGTC. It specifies CASSLSRGREQYV.

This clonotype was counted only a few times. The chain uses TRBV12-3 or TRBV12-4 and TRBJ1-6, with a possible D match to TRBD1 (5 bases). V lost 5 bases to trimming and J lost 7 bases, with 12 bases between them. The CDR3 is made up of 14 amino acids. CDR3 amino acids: CASSAGWGNSPLHF. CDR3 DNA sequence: TGTGCCAGCAGTGCAGGGTGGGGGAATTCACCCCTCCACTTT.

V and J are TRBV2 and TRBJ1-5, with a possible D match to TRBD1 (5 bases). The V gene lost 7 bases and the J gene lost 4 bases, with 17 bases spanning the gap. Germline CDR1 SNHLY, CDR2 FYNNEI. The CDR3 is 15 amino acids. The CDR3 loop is CASTPRDGGNQPQHF. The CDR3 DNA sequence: TGTGCCAGCACGCCTCGGGACGGTGGGAATCAGCCCCAGCATTTT. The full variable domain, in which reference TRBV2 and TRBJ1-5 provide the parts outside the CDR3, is EPEVTQTPSHQVTQMGQEVILRCVPISNHLYFYWYRQILGQKVEFLVSFYNNEISEKSEIFDDQFSVERPDGSNFTLKIRSTKLEDSAMYFCASTPRDGGNQPQHFGDGTRLSIL.

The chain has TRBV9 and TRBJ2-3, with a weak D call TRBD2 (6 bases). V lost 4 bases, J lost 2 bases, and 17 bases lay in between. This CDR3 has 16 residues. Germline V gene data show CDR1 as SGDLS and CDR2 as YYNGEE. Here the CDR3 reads CASSLGTLTTTDTQYF. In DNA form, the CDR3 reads TGTGCCAGCAGCCTTGGGACTCTTACTACCACAGATACGCAGTATTTT.

CDR3 sequence: CASSLGKGWTGGRTEQYF. Written as DNA, the CDR3 is TGTGCCAGCAGCTTGGGTAAGGGATGGACAGGGGGCCGTACCGAGCAGTACTTC. The chain links TRBV5-4 to TRBJ2-7; 11 bases are a match to TRBD1. This CDR3 is built from 18 residues. Germline values: CDR1 SGHNT, CDR2 YYREEE (reference sequence). V was clipped by 0 bases and J by 6 bases; unmatched bases: 14.